The clone carrying this T cell receptor (beta chain) was detected only a few times. This entry is derived from a study of blood T cell repertoires in COVID-19. Per germline, CDR1 LNHDA and CDR2 SQIVND (reference sequence). Trimming stripped 2 bases from V and 6 bases from J, with 10 bases between. The CDR3 contains 13 residues. Sequenced by immunoSEQ multiplex PCR; TCRdb stores in-frame clones only, minus some. In the table there are 200,000 to 250,000 clones, less than 85% of which are singletons. The chain has TRBV19 and TRBJ1-2; D perhaps matches TRBD1 (6 bases). The TCR sequence derives from a man in his 60s who had recovered from COVID-19. Material: PBMCs or T cells enriched from blood (not recorded which). The CDR3 loop is CASSILRGNGYTF. The CDR3 DNA reads TGTGCCAGTAGTATATTGAGGGGGAATGGCTACACCTTC. Together with reference TRBV19 and TRBJ1-2, the CDR3 gives the full variable domain: DGGITQSPKYLFRKEGQNVTLSCEQNLNHDAMYWYRQDPGQGLRLIYYSQIVNDFQKGDIAEGYSVSREKKESFPLTVTSAQKNPTAFYLCASSILRGNGYTFGSGTRLTVV.